These T cell receptor beta chains were read from a single sample in a study of response to subunit inactivated influenza vaccine. Via MiXCR, TCRdb re-called the RT-PCR reads, giving one row per CDR3 protein. The sample has some 500,000 distinct CDR3 sequences; roughly 25% are singletons. This specimen consisted of CD4+ T cells sorted from PBMCs, obtained 5 days after vaccination. The receptors come from a man aged 45 to 65 who received an inactivated influenza vaccine. Each CDR3 is given without its conserved first and last residue. The order of the fields is V gene, J gene, clone size, CDR3 protein. Clone size is stated in some rows and not others, as once, few, many or a class when expanded.

v_call: TRBV12-3/TRBV12-4; j_call: TRBJ1-2; clone_size: -; cdr3_aa: ASSLSGAAYGYT
v_call: TRBV7-2; j_call: TRBJ2-4; clone_size: -; cdr3_aa: ASSITRQGSGIQY
v_call: TRBV6-2/TRBV6-3; j_call: TRBJ1-1; clone_size: few; cdr3_aa: ASSSVERGPVYTEAF
v_call: TRBV6-5; j_call: TRBJ2-7; clone_size: few; cdr3_aa: ASSSYRTGGNEQY
v_call: TRBV12-3/TRBV12-4; j_call: TRBJ2-2; clone_size: -; cdr3_aa: ASIMGTFGELF
v_call: TRBV27; j_call: TRBJ1-4; clone_size: -; cdr3_aa: ASRRGTGNPNEKLF
v_call: TRBV6-1; j_call: TRBJ2-3; clone_size: -; cdr3_aa: ASSEGGGSTDTQY
v_call: TRBV7-2; j_call: TRBJ1-2; clone_size: many; cdr3_aa: ASSLATGSNYGYT
v_call: TRBV12-3/TRBV12-4; j_call: TRBJ1-5; clone_size: many; cdr3_aa: ASSLDRGLPQH
v_call: TRBV11-2; j_call: TRBJ2-1; clone_size: few; cdr3_aa: ASSLDRSGVYNEQF
v_call: TRBV5-1; j_call: TRBJ1-1; clone_size: many; cdr3_aa: ASSSGQVYTEAF
v_call: TRBV29-1; j_call: TRBJ2-5; clone_size: -; cdr3_aa: SVLSFGTQETQY